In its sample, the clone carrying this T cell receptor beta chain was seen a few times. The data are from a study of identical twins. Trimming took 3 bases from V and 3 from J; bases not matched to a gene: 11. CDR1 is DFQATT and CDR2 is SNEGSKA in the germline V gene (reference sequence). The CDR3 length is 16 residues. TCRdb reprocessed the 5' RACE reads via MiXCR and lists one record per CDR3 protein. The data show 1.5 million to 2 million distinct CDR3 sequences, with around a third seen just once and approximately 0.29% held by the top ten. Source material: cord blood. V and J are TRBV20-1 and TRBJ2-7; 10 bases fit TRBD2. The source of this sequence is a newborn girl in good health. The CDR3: CSARLIAGGMGYEQYF. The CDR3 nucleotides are TGCAGTGCTAGGTTAATAGCGGGAGGAATGGGCTACGAGCAGTACTTC.